This T cell receptor beta chain was identified in a study of T cells after yellow fever vaccination. TCRdb recomputed calls from the 5' RACE reads with MiXCR, one row per CDR3 protein. The sample gives roughly 120,000 distinct CDR3 sequences, about 7% of which show up once; 2.7% is in the top ten. Ten or more counts support this clonotype. Antigen: not known. Findings and limits, study-wide: Post-booster reappearance was seen for most primary-vaccination clones (96% CD4, roughly 86% CD8).

Trimming shortened V by 2 bases and J by 7 bases, and 16 bases separated the two germline ends. CDR1 and CDR2 (germline): SGHRS, YFSETQ. The CDR3 is 15 residues long. The rearrangement links TRBV5-1 to TRBJ2-1; D possibly corresponds to TRBD2 (5 bases). The specimen comprised CD4+ T cells sorted from PBMCs, sampled about 41 days after the first yellow fever vaccination. The sequence derives from a man between 18 and 35 years old who received the YFV17D yellow fever vaccine. DNA of the CDR3: TGCGCCAGCAGCTTTGAGGGCCCCCTGGGAAATGAGCAGTTCTTC. Amino acid sequence: CASSFEGPLGNEQFF.